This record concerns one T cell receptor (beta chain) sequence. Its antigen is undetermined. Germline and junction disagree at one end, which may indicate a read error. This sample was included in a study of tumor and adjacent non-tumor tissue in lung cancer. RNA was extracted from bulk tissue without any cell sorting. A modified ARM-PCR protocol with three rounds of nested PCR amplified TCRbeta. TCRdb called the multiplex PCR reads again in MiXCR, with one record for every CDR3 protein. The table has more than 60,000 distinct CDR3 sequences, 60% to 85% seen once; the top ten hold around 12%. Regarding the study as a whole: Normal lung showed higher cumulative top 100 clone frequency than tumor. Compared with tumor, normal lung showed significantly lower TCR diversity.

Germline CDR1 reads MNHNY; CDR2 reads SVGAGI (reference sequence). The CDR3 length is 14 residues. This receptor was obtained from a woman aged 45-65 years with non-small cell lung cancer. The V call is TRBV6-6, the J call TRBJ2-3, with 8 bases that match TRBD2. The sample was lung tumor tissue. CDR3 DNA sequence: TGTGCCAACACCCCGGGAGGGTCGATAGATACGCAATGTTTT. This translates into CANTPGGSIDTQCF.